This entry concerns a single T cell receptor beta chain. The antigen is undetermined. The sample carries other DNA sequences with the same CDR3. The sample belongs to a study of cytomegalovirus exposure and HLA in healthy donors. Study-level points and caveats: TCR beta chains associated with HLA were, in a later analysis, more clonally expanded than equally common others.

With 60 Vbeta and 13 Jbeta primers, the PCR was carried out. Only in-frame clones appear in the TCRdb table, and some are missing; sequencing was by immunoSEQ multiplex PCR. The repertoire has some 160,000 clones, 60% to 80% of them found once; the top ten carry 1.4% to 1.5%. Germline CDR1 and CDR2: SEHNR and FQNEAQ (reference sequence). CDR3 length: 14 amino acids. The V and J ends lost 4 bases and 3 bases, in that order; junction bases with no gene match: 4. Sequenced sample: PBMCs. V usage is TRBV7-9 and J usage is TRBJ2-7, with TRBD1 identical over 9 bases. The TCR sequence derives from a male donor in good health and CMV-seronegative. CDR3 DNA: TGTGCCAGCAGCTCTCCGGGACAGGGCTACGAGCAGTACTTC. Translation: CASSSPGQGYEQYF.